The 3 T cell receptor beta chains reported below all come from one sample, sequenced in a study of cytomegalovirus exposure and HLA in healthy donors. PCR involved 60 Vbeta and 13 Jbeta primers. Clones were sequenced by immunoSEQ multiplex PCR, and TCRdb holds only the in-frame ones, with some missing. The table records roughly 170,000 clones, approximately 84% of them present only once. The sample comprised PBMCs. These receptors originate from a girl aged 5-17 years in good health and CMV-seropositive.

This chain connects TRBV18 to TRBJ2-7; D is undetermined. Germline V CDR1 and CDR2: KGHSH, LQKENI. V lost 0 bases and J lost 4, with 10 bases in between. CDR3 size: 14 residues. CDR3 protein: CASSPPAPPYEQYF. Written as DNA, the CDR3 is TGTGCCAGCTCACCACCGGCACCTCCTTACGAGCAGTACTTC.

This sequence joins TRBV21-1 and TRBJ1-5; TRBD1 is the table's D call, not checked against the DNA. TRBV21-1 is deemed a pseudogene. The CDR3 runs 15 residues. CDR3 loop: CASSKDGQPNQPQHF. The DNA of the CDR3 is TGTGCCAGCAGCAAAGATGGGCAGCCCAATCAGCCCCAGCATTTT.

Only a few counts were recorded for this clone. The V call is TRBV28, the J call TRBJ1-1; D gene unclear. The CDR3 contains 12 residues. Trimming stripped 6 bases from V and 1 base from J, with 6 bases between. Germline loops: CDR1 MDHEN, CDR2 SYDVKM. The DNA for the CDR3 is TGTGCCAGCAGCATTCAGAACACTGAAGCTTTCTTT. It codes for CASSIQNTEAFF.